The 18 T cell receptor beta chains in this list originate from one sample, sequenced in a study of cytomegalovirus exposure and HLA in healthy donors (TCRdb year 2017). Library prep was done by the immunoSEQ multiplex PCR assay. A mixture of 60 forward primers for TCR Vbeta segments and 13 reverse primers for TCR Jbeta segments was used in the multiplex PCR. Not all clones reach the TCRdb copy of this immuneACCESS table, which keeps in-frame sequences only. Checked studies attribute under half of the gap to unresolved V genes and leave the rest unexplained. The sample has around 91,000 clones on record, 78% of them singletons. Around 4% of the sample is held by the ten biggest clonotypes. The sample was PBMCs. These receptors were taken from a male donor in good health and CMV-seropositive.

This clone has a handful of counts. The CDR3 DNA sequence: TGTGCCAGCAGTGAAACTAGCACCGGGGAGCTGTTTTTT. This gives the protein CASSETSTGELFF. The chain couples TRBV6-4 to TRBJ2-2; D possibly corresponds to TRBD2 (5 bases). Germline lookup yields CDR1 MRHNA and CDR2 SNTAGT. The V and J ends lost 3 bases and 4 bases respectively, with 6 bases between them. This CDR3 has 13 residues.

This chain uses TRBV16 with TRBJ1-5; D remains ambiguous. The CDR3 consists of 14 residues. Deletions cut 8 bases from V and 0 bases from J, with 11 bases between. Germline loops: CDR1 KGHSY, CDR2 FQNENV. In nucleotides, the CDR3 is TGTGCCAGCGGCCGACAACCTAGCAATCAGCCCCAGCATTTT. It codes for CASGRQPSNQPQHF. The variable domain in full, with the rest retrieved from reference TRBV16 and TRBJ1-5, is GEEVAQTPKHLVRGEGQKAKLYCAPIKGHSYVFWYQQVLKNEFKFLISFQNENVFDETGMPKERFSAKCLPNSPCSLEIQATKLEDSAVYFCASGRQPSNQPQHFGDGTRLSIL.

The rearrangement joins TRBV30 to TRBJ1-1, with 10 bases lining up with TRBD1. The CDR3 is 13 amino acids. Germline V gene lookup returns CDR1 GTSNPN and CDR2 SVGIG (reference sequence). V lost 3 bases and J lost 7; bases outside the gene matches: 5. The CDR3 here is CAWSPTGGGEAFF. The CDR3 DNA is TGTGCCTGGAGCCCGACAGGGGGCGGTGAAGCTTTCTTT.

The chain uses TRBV7-9 and TRBJ1-4; no clear D. The length of the CDR3 is 13 residues. V lost 5 bases to trimming and J lost 5 bases, with 9 bases between them. Per the germline V gene, CDR1 is SEHNR and CDR2 is FQNEAQ (reference sequence). The CDR3 region is CASSRNRNEKLFF. CDR3 nucleotide sequence: TGTGCCAGCAGCCGAAACAGAAATGAAAAACTGTTTTTT.

This clone appeared once. The rearrangement joins TRBV2 to TRBJ1-6; no reliable D call. Germline lookup yields CDR1 SNHLY and CDR2 FYNNEI. V was pared by 2 bases and J by 6 bases, with 17 bases between. The CDR3 covers 17 residues. This CDR3 reads CASSEISVGAVNSPLHF. The CDR3 DNA reads as TGTGCCAGCAGTGAAATCTCAGTGGGAGCGGTTAATTCACCCCTCCACTTT.

The J gene is TRBJ1-5, the V gene TRBV19, with D tentatively TRBD1 (5 bases). V was pared by 0 bases and J by 3 bases, with 24 bases between. Germline loops: CDR1 LNHDA, CDR2 SQIVND (reference sequence). There are 20 residues in the CDR3. CDR3: CASSIDRRQSQFSYNQPQHF. The CDR3 DNA follows: TGTGCCAGTAGTATAGATCGTAGACAGTCCCAATTCTCGTACAATCAGCCCCAGCATTTT.

This clone was detected only a few times. The rearrangement uses TRBV5-4 and TRBJ2-7; D is possibly TRBD1 (5 bases). The germline V gene encodes CDR1 SGHNT and CDR2 YYREEE (reference sequence). CDR3 size: 13 residues. Trimming stripped 2 bases from V and 3 bases from J, with 9 bases between. In DNA, the CDR3 is TGTGCCAGCAGCTTTTGGACAAACTACGAGCAGTACTTC. Translating it yields CASSFWTNYEQYF. Full variable domain (missing parts from reference TRBV5-4 and TRBJ2-7): ETGVTQSPTHLIKTRGQQVTLRCSSQSGHNTVSWYQQALGQGPQFIFQYYREEENGRGNFPPRFSGLQFPNYSSELNVNALELDDSALYLCASSFWTNYEQYFGPGTRLTVT.

V gene TRBV6-1 combines with J gene TRBJ2-1; 12 bases align to TRBD1. V trimming: 6 bases; J trimming: 7 bases; junction bases outside the gene matches: 7. Germline V gene sequence: CDR1 MNHNS, CDR2 SASEGT. CDR3 length: 15 residues. CDR3 DNA sequence: TGTGCCAGCAGATTAACGGGACAGGGGGCAAATGAGCAGTTCTTC. Residues: CASRLTGQGANEQFF.

This chain uses TRBV7-2 with TRBJ1-5, with D possibly TRBD1 on 6 matching bases. The germline V gene has CDR1 SGHTA and CDR2 FQGNSA. The CDR3 runs to 15 residues. Trimming stripped 2 bases from V and 7 bases from J, with 15 bases between. The CDR3 DNA reads as TGTGCCAGCAGCTTAACCCCGGGACAAGGGCAGCCCCAGCATTTT. It encodes CASSLTPGQGQPQHF.

CDR3 DNA: TGTGCCAGCAGCTTGCGTCTAGCGGGATCCTACGAGCAGTACTTC. This sequence encodes CASSLRLAGSYEQYF. The V and J genes are TRBV5-6 and TRBJ2-7; 9 bases map to TRBD2. The V gene end was trimmed by 1 base and the J gene end by 1 base; junction bases not matched to a gene: 3. CDR3 length: 15 amino acids. Germline loops: CDR1 SGHDT, CDR2 YYEEEE.

The chain combines TRBV7-9 with TRBJ2-3; 7 bases match TRBD2. Germline CDR1 and CDR2: SEHNR and FQNEAQ (reference sequence). The CDR3 covers 16 residues. Trimming took 3 bases from V and 0 from J; bases not matched to a gene: 6. The CDR3 nucleotides read TGTGCCAGCAGCTTCCCAAGCGGGGATAGCACAGATACGCAGTATTTT. Translation: CASSFPSGDSTDTQYF.

The rearrangement joins TRBV30 to TRBJ1-1; the D is unclear. Deletions cut 5 bases from V and 0 bases from J, with 7 bases between. Germline V gene lookup returns CDR1 GTSNPN and CDR2 SVGIG (reference sequence). CDR3 length: 12 residues. The CDR3 spells CAWAGMNTEAFF. The CDR3 region has the DNA TGTGCCTGGGCCGGGATGAACACTGAAGCTTTCTTT.

This chain links TRBV5-4 with TRBJ1-2, with TRBD1 identical over 10 bases. J was trimmed by 2 bases and V by 3 bases; bases with no gene match: 7. CDR1 SGHNT and CDR2 YYREEE come from the germline V gene (reference sequence). The CDR3 spans 16 residues. The CDR3 bases are TGTGCCAGCAGCTCGCCACCGGACAGGGGGAACTATGGCTACACCTTC. Translation gives CASSSPPDRGNYGYTF.

The CDR3 sequence is CASQDRGVGNTIYF. The CDR3 DNA reads as TGTGCCAGCCAGGACAGGGGCGTTGGAAACACCATATATTTT. This chain uses TRBV5-4 with TRBJ1-3; 9 nucleotides line up with TRBD1. Germline CDR1 and CDR2: SGHNT and YYREEE (reference sequence). The CDR3 is made up of 14 amino acids. Trimming cost V 7 bases and J 3 bases; bases outside gene matches: 5.

This clone appeared once. The chain is built from TRBV2 and TRBJ2-1; D possibly corresponds to TRBD2 (7 bases). From germline, CDR1 is SNHLY and CDR2 FYNNEI. The CDR3 has 15 amino acids. Deletions cut 7 bases from V and 13 bases from J, with 26 bases between. CDR3 coding DNA: TGTGCCAGCACAATCGGGGGGCCCTCTCGATCCCCTCAGTTCTTC. It translates to CASTIGGPSRSPQFF.

The chain joins TRBV7-8 to TRBJ2-5; 9 bases align to TRBD1. In germline, CDR1 is SGHVS, CDR2 FQNEAQ. CDR3 size: 15 residues. The J segment lost 2 bases and the V segment lost 1 base, leaving 2 bases of the junction unmatched. CDR3 sequence (DNA): TGTGCCAGCAGCTTAGTGACAGGGGGGCAAGAGACCCAGTACTTC. The encoded protein is CASSLVTGGQETQYF.

The V call is TRBV7-9, the J call TRBJ1-5, with TRBD1 identical over 10 bases. Germline-derived CDR1 and CDR2 are SEHNR and FQNEAQ (reference sequence). CDR3 size: 16 residues. The V segment lost 5 bases and the J segment 5 bases; nucleotides outside the gene matches: 9. The CDR3 DNA reads TGTGCCAGCAGCGGCTTGGGGACAGGGGTTGATCAGCCCCAGCATTTT. Translation gives CASSGLGTGVDQPQHF.

Written as DNA, the CDR3 is TGTGCTAGTGGCCGCGGCGGGGCCACAGATACGCAGTATTTT. Translating gives CASGRGGATDTQYF. The V gene is TRBV12-5, the J gene TRBJ2-3; a possible D gene is TRBD2 (6 bases). Germline CDR1 LGHNT, CDR2 FRNRAP. Trimming cost V 6 bases and J 2 bases, with 12 bases left between them. The CDR3 sequence is 14 residues long.